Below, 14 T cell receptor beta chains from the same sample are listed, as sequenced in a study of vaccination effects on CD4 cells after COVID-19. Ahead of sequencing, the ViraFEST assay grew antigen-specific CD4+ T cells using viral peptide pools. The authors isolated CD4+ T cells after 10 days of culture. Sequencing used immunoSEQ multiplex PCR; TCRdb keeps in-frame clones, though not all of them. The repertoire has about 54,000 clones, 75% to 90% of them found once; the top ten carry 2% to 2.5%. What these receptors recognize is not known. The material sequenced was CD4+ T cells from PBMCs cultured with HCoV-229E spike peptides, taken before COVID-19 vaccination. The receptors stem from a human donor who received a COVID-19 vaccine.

CDR3 DNA sequence: TGTGCCACCAGTGAGAGGACAGGGGTCTCTTCTGGCTACACCTTC. Translated: CATSERTGVSSGYTF. The chain combines TRBV24-1 with TRBJ1-2, with 9 bases matching TRBD1. V trimming: 4 bases; J trimming: 7 bases; junction bases outside the gene matches: 9. CDR1 and CDR2 (germline): KGHDR, SFDVKD. The CDR3 is 15 amino acids.

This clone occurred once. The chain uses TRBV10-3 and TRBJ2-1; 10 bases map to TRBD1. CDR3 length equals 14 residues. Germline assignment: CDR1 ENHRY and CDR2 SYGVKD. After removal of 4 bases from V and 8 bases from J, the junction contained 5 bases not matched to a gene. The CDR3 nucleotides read TGTGCCATCAGTGGAAGACAGGGGGCAGATGAGCAGTTCTTC. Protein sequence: CAISGRQGADEQFF.

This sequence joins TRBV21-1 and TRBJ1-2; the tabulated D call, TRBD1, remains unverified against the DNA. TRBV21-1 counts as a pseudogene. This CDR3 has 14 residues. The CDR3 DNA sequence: TGTGCCAGCAGCTACTTCCGGGACAGACATGGCTACACCTTC. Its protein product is CASSYFRDRHGYTF.

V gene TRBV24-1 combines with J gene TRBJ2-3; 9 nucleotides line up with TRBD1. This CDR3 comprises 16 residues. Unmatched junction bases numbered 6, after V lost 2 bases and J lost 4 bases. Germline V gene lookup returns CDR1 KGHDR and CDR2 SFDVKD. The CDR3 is CATSDWTGVIPDTQYF. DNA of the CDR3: TGTGCCACCAGTGATTGGACAGGGGTAATACCAGATACGCAGTATTTT.

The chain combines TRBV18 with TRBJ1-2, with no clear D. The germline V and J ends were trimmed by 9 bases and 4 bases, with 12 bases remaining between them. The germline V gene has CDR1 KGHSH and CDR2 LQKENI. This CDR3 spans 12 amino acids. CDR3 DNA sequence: TGTGCCAGTACACCCGATGGCTATGGCTACACCTTC. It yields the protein CASTPDGYGYTF.

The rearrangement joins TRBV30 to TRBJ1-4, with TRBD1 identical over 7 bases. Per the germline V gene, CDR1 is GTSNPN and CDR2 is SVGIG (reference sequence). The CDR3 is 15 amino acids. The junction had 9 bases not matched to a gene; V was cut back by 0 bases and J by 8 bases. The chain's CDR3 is CAWSVRSRGYEKLFF. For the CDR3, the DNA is TGTGCCTGGAGTGTACGGAGCAGGGGGTACGAAAAACTGTTTTTT.

CDR3 bases: TGTGCCAGCAGTGAGAACCTAGAGACCCAGTACTTC. It codes for CASSENLETQYF. The chain employs TRBV6-1 and TRBJ2-5; no clear D gene. Trimming stripped 3 bases from V and 4 bases from J, with 6 bases between. Germline loops: CDR1 MNHNS, CDR2 SASEGT. This CDR3 comprises 12 residues.

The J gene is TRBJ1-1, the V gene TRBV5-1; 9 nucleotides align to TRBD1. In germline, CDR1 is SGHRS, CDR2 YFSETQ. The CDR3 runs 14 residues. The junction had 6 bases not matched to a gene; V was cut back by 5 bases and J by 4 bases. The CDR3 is CASSWDRESTEAFF. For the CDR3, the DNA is TGCGCCAGCAGTTGGGACAGGGAGAGCACTGAAGCTTTCTTT.

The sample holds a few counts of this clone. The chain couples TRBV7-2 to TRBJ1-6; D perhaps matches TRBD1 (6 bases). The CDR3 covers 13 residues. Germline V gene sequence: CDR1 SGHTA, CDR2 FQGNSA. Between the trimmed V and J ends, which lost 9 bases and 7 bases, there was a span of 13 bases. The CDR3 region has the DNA TGTGCCAGTAAAAGGACAGAGAATTCACCCCTCCACTTT. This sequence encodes CASKRTENSPLHF. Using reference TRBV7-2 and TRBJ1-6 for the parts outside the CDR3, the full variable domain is GAGVSQSPSNKVTEKGKDVELRCDPISGHTALYWYRQSLGQGLEFLIYFQGNSAPDKSGLPSDRFSAERTGGSVSTLTIQRTQQEDSAVYLCASKRTENSPLHFGNGTRLTVT.

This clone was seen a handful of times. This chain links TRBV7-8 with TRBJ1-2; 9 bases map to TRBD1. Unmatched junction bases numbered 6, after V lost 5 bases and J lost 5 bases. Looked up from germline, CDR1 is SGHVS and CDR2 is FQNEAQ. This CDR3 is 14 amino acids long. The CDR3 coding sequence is TGTGCCAGCAGCCTCCGGGACAGGGCGTATGGCTACACCTTC. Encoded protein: CASSLRDRAYGYTF.

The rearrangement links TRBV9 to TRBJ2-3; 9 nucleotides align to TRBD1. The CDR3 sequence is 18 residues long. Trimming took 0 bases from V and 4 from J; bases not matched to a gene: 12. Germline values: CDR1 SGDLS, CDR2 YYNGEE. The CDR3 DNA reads TGTGCCAGCAGCGTAGCAATCACCGGGACAGGGATGTCAGATACGCAGTATTTT. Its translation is CASSVAITGTGMSDTQYF.

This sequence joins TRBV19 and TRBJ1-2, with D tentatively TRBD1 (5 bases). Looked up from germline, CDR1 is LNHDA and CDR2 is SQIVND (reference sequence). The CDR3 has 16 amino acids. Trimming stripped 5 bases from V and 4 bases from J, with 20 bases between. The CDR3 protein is CASSGAGGAALYGYTF. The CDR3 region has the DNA TGTGCCAGTAGTGGAGCGGGAGGGGCCGCCCTCTATGGCTACACCTTC. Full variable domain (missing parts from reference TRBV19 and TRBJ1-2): DGGITQSPKYLFRKEGQNVTLSCEQNLNHDAMYWYRQDPGQGLRLIYYSQIVNDFQKGDIAEGYSVSREKKESFPLTVTSAQKNPTAFYLCASSGAGGAALYGYTFGSGTRLTVV.

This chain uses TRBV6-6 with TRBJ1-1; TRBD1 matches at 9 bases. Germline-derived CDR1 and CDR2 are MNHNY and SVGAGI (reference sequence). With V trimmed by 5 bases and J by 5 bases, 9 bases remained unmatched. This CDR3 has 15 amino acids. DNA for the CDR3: TGTGCCAGCAGTCGAACGACAGGGGGAAGGACTGAAGCTTTCTTT. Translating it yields CASSRTTGGRTEAFF.

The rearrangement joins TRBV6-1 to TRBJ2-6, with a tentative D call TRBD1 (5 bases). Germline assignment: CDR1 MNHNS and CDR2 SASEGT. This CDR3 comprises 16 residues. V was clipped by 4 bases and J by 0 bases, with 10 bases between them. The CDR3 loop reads CASSVSRVSGANVLTF. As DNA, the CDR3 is TGTGCCAGCAGTGTCTCCAGGGTCTCTGGGGCCAACGTCCTGACTTTC.